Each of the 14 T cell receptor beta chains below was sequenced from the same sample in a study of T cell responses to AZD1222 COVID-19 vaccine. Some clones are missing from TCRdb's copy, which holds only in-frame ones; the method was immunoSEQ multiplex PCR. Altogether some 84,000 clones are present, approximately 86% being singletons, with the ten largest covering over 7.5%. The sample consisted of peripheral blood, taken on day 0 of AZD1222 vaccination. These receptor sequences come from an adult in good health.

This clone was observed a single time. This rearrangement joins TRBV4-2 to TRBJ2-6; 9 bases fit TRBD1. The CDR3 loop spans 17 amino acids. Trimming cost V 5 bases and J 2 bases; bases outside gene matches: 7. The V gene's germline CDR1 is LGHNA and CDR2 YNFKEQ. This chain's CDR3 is CASSWGQGVTGANVLTF. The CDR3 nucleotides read TGTGCCAGCAGCTGGGGACAGGGAGTAACTGGGGCCAACGTCCTGACTTTC.

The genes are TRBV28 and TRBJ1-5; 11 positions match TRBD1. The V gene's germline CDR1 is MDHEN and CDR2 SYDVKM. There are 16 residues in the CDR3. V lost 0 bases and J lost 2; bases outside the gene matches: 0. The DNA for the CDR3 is TGTGCCAGCAGTTTATGGGGACAGGGGGGCAATCAGCCCCAGCATTTT. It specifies CASSLWGQGGNQPQHF. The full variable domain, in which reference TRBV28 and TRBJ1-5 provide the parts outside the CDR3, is DVKVTQSSRYLVKRTGEKVFLECVQDMDHENMFWYRQDPGLGLRLIYFSYDVKMKEKGDIPEGYSVSREKKERFSLILESASTNQTSMYLCASSLWGQGGNQPQHFGDGTRLSIL.

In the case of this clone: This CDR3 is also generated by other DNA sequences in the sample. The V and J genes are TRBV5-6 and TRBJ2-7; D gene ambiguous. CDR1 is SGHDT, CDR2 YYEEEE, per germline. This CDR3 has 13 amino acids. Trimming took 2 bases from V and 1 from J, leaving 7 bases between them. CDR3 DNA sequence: TGTGCCAGCAGCTTTCCTGATTCCTACGAGCAGTACTTC. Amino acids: CASSFPDSYEQYF. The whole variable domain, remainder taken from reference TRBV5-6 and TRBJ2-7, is DAGVTQSPTHLIKTRGQQVTLRCSPKSGHDTVSWYQQALGQGPQFIFQYYEEEERQRGNFPDRFSGHQFPNYSSELNVNALLLGDSALYLCASSFPDSYEQYFGPGTRLTVT.

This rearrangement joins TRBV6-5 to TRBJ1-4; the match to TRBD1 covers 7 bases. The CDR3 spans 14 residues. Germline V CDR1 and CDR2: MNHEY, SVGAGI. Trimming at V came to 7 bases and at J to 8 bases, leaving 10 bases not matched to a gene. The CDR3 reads CASTRDREKEKLFF. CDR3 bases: TGTGCCAGCACCCGAGACAGGGAGAAGGAAAAACTGTTTTTT.

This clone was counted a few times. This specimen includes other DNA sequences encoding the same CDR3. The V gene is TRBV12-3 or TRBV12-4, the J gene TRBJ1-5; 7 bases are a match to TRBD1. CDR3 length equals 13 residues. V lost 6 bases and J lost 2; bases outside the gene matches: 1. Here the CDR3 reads CASRGTGNQPQHF. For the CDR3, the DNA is TGTGCCAGCAGGGGGACAGGCAATCAGCCCCAGCATTTT.

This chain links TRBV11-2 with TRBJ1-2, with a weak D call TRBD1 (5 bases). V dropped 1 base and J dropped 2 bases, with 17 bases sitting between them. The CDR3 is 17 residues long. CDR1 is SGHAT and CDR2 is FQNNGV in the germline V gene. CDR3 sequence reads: CASSLGGRGHLNYGYTF. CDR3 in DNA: TGTGCCAGCAGCTTAGGTGGTAGAGGACATCTGAACTATGGCTACACCTTC.

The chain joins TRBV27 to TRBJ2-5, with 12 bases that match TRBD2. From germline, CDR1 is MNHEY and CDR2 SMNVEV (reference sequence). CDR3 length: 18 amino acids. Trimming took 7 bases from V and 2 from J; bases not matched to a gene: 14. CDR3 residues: CASKAGRLAGVVQETQYF. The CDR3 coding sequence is TGTGCCAGCAAAGCAGGGAGACTAGCGGGAGTGGTACAAGAGACCCAGTACTTC.

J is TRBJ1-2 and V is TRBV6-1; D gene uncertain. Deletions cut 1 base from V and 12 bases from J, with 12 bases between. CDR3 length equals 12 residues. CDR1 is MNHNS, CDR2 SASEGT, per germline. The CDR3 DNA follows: TGTGCCAGCAGTGAAGGGAACCGAGGGAACACCTTC. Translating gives CASSEGNRGNTF.

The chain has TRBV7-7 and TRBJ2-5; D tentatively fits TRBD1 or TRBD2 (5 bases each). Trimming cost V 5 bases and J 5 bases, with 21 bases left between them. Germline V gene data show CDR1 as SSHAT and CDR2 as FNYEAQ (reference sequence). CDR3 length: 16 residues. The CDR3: CASSPQLGDVEETQYF. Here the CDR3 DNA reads TGTGCCAGCAGCCCCCAACTGGGGGATGTGGAGGAGACCCAGTACTTC.

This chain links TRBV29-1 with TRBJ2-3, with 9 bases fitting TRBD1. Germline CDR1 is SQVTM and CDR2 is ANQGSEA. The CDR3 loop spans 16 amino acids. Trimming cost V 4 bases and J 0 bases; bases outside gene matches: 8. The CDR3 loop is CSVAGTGKTSTDTQYF. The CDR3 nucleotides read TGCAGCGTTGCCGGGACAGGGAAAACTAGCACAGATACGCAGTATTTT.

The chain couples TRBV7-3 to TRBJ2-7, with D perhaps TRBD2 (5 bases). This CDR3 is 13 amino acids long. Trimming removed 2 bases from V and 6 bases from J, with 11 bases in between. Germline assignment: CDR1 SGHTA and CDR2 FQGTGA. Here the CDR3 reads CASSLRREGEQYF. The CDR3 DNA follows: TGTGCCAGCAGCTTACGGAGAGAGGGCGAGCAGTACTTC.

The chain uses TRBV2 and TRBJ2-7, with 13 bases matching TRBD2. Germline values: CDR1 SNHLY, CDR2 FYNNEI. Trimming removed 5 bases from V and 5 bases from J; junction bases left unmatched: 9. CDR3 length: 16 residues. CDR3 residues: CASSPLPGTSGNEQYF. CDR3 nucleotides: TGTGCCAGCAGTCCCCTCCCCGGGACTAGCGGGAACGAGCAGTACTTC.

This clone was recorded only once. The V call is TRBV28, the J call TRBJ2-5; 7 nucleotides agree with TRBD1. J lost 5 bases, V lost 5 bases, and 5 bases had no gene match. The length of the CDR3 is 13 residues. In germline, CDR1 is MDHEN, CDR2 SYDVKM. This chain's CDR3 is CASSRQGSETQYF. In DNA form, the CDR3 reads TGTGCCAGCAGTCGACAGGGCAGTGAGACCCAGTACTTC.

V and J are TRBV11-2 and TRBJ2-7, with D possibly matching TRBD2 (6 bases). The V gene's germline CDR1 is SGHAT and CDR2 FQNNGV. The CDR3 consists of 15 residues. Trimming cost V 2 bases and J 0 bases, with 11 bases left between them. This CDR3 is CASSLFGTYSYEQYF. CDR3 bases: TGTGCCAGCAGCTTATTCGGGACTTACTCCTACGAGCAGTACTTC.